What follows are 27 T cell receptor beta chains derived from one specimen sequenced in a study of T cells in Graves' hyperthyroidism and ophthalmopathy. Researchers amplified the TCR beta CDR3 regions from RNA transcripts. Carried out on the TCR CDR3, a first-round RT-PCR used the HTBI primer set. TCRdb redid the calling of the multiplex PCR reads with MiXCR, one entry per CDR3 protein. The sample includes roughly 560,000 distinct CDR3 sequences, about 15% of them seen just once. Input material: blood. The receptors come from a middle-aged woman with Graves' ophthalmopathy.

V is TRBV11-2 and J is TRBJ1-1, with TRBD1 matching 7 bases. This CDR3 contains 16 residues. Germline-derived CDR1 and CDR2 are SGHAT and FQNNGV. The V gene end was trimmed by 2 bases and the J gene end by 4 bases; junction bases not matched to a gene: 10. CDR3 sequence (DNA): TGTGCCAGCAGCTTAACCCCGGCAGGGGGGGGCACTGAAGCTTTCTTT. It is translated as CASSLTPAGGGTEAFF.

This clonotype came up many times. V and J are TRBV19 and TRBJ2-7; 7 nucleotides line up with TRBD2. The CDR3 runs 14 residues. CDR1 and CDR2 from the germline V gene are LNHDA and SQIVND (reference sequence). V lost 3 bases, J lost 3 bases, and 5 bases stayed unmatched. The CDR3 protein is CASSIGRGVYEQYF. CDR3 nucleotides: TGTGCCAGTAGTATTGGACGGGGGGTCTACGAGCAGTACTTC.

The CDR3 coding sequence is TGCGCCAGCAGCCCACTGGACGGCTTCCAAGAGACCCAGTACTTC. Residues: CASSPLDGFQETQYF. V and J are TRBV4-1 and TRBJ2-5, with no clear D. CDR1 and CDR2 (germline): MGHRA, YSYEKL. V was cut by 4 bases and J by 1 base, with 13 bases left in between. This CDR3 spans 15 amino acids.

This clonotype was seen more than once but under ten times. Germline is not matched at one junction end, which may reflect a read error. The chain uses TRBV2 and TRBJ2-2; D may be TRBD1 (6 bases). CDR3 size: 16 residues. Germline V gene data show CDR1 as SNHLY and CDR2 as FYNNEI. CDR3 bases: TGTGCCAGGAGTGCAAGCTCCGGGACAAACACCGGGGAGCTGTTTTTT. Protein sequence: CARSASSGTNTGELFF. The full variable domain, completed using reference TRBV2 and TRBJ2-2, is EPEVTQTPSHQVTQMGQEVILRCVPISNHLYFYWYRQILGQKVEFLVSFYNNEISEKSEIFDDQFSVERPDGSNFTLKIRSTKLEDSAMYFCARSASSGTNTGELFFGEGSRLTVL.

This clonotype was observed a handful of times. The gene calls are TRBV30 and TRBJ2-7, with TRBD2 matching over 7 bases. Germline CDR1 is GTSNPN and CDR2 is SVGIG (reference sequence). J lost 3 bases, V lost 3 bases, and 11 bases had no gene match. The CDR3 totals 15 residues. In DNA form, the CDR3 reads TGTGCCTGGAGGGGACGCGGGACTAACAACTACGAGCAGTACTTC. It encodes CAWRGRGTNNYEQYF.

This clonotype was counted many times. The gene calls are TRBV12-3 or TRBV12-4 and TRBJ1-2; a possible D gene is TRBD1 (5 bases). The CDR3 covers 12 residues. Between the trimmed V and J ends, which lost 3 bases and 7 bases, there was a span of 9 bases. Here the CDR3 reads CASSLPGVGYTF. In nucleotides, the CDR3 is TGTGCCAGCAGTTTGCCGGGGGTTGGCTACACCTTC.

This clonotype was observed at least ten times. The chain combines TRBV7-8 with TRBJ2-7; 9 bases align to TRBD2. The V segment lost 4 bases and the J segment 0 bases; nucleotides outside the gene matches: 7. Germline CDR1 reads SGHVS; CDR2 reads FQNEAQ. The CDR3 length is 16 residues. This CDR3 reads CASSSPRTSVSYEQYF. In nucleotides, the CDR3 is TGTGCCAGCAGCTCCCCCCGGACTAGCGTCTCCTACGAGCAGTACTTC.

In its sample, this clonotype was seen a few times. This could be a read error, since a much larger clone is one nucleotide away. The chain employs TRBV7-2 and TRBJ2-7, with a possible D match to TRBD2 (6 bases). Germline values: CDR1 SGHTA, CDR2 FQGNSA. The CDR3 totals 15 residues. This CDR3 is CASNTGSRQNYEHYF. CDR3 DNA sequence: TGTGCCAGCAACACCGGGAGTCGGCAAAACTACGAGCATTACTTC.

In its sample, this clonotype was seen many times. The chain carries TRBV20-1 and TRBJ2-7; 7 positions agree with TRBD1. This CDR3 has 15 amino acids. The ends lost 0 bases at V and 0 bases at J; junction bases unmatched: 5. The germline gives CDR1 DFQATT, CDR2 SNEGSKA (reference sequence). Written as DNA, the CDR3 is TGCAGTGCTAGAGACGTGGGACAGAGCTCCTACGAGCAGTACTTC. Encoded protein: CSARDVGQSSYEQYF.

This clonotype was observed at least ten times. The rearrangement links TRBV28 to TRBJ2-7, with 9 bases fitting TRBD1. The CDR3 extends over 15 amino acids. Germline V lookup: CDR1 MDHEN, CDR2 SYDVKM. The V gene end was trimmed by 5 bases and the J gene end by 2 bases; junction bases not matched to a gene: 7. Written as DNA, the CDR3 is TGTGCCAGCAGTACCCCCGGGACAGGGCCCTACGAGCAGTACTTC. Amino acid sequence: CASSTPGTGPYEQYF.

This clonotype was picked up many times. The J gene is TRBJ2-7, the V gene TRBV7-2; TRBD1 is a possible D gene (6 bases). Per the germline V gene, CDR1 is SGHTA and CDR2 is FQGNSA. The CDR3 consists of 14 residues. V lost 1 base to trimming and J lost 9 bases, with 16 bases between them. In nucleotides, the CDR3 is TGTGCCAGCAGCTTAGGGACAGCAAGTTTAGGGCAGTACTTC. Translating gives CASSLGTASLGQYF.

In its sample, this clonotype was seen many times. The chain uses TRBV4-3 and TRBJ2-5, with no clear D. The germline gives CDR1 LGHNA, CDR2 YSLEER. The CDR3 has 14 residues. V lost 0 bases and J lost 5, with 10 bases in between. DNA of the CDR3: TGCGCCAGCAGCCAAGATCGTCCCGGGGAGACCCAGTACTTC. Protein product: CASSQDRPGETQYF.

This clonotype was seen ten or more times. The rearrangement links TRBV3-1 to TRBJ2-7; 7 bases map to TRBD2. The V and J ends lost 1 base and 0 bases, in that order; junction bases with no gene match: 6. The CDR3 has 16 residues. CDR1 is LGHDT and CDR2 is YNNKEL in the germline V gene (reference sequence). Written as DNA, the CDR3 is TGTGCCAGCAGCCAAGTCGGAGGGACTACCTCCTACGAGCAGTACTTC. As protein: CASSQVGGTTSYEQYF.

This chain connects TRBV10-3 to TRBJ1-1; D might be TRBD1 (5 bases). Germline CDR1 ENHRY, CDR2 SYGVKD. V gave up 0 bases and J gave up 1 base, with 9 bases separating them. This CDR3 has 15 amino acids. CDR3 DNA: TGTGCCATCAGTGAGTCGGGGCAGGGGAACACTGAAGCTTTCTTT. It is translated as CAISESGQGNTEAFF.

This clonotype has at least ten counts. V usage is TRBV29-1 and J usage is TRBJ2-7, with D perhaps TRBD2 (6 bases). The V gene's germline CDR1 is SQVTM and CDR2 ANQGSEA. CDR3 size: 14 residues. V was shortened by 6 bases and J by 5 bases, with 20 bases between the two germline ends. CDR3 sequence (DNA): TGCAGCGTCGGATGGCCCGGGAGTGGCGACGAGCAGTACTTC. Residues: CSVGWPGSGDEQYF.

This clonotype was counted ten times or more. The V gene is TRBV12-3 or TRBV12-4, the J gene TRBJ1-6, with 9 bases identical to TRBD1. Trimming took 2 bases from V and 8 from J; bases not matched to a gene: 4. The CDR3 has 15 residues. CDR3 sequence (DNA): TGTGCCAGCAGTTTATGGGACAGGGTCGATTCACCCCTCCACTTT. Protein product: CASSLWDRVDSPLHF.

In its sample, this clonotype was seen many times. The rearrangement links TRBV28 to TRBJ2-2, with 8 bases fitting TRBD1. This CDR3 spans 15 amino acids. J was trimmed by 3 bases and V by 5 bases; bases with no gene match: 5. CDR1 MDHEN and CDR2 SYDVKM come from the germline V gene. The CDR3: CASSADRGYTGELFF. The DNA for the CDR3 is TGTGCCAGCAGTGCCGACAGGGGTTACACCGGGGAGCTGTTTTTT. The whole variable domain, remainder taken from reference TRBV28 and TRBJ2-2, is DVKVTQSSRYLVKRTGEKVFLECVQDMDHENMFWYRQDPGLGLRLIYFSYDVKMKEKGDIPEGYSVSREKKERFSLILESASTNQTSMYLCASSADRGYTGELFFGEGSRLTVL.

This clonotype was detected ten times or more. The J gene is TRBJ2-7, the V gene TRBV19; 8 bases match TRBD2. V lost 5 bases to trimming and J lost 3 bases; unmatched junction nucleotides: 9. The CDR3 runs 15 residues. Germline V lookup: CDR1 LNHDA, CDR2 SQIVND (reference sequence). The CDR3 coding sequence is TGTGCCAGTAGTGGGGGACTAGAACTTATCTACGAGCAGTACTTC. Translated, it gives CASSGGLELIYEQYF.

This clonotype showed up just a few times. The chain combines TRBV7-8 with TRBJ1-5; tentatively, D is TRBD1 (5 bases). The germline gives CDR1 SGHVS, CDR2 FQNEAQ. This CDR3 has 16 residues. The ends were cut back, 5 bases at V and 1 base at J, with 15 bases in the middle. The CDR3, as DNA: TGTGCCAGCAGCCCCTGGCAGGGCGGCAGCAATCAGCCCCAGCATTTT. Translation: CASSPWQGGSNQPQHF.

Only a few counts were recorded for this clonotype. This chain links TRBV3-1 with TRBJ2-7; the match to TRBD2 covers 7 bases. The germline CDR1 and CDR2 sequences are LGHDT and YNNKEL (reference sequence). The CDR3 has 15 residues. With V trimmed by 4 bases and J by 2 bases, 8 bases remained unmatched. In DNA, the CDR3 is TGTGCCAGCAGCCGTACCCTAGCGGCAACCTACGAGCAGTACTTC. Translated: CASSRTLAATYEQYF.

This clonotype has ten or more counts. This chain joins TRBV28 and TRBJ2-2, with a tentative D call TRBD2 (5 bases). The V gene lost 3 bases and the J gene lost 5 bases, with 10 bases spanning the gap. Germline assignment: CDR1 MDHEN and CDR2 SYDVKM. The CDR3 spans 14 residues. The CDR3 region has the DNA TGTGCCAGCAGTTTTACGGGATGGACCGGGGAGCTGTTTTTT. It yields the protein CASSFTGWTGELFF.

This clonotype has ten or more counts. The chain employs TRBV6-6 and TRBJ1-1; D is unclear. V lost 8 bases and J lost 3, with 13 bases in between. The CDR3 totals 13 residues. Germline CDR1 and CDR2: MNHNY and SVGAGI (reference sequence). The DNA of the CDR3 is TGTGCCAGCCGGATAGAGTCGGACACTGAAGCTTTCTTT. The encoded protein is CASRIESDTEAFF.

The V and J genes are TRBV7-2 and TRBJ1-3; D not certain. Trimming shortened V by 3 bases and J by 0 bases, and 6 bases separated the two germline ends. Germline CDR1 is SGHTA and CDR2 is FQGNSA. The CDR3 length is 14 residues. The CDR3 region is CASSFLLSGNTIYF. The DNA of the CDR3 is TGTGCCAGCAGCTTCCTCCTCTCTGGAAACACCATATATTTT.

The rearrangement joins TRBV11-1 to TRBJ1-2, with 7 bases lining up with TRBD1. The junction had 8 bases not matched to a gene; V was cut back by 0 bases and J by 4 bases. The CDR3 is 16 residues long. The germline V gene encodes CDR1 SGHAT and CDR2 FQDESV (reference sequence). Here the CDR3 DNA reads TGTGCCAGCAGCTTAGCGCCTGGGACAGATCTCTATGGCTACACCTTC. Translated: CASSLAPGTDLYGYTF.

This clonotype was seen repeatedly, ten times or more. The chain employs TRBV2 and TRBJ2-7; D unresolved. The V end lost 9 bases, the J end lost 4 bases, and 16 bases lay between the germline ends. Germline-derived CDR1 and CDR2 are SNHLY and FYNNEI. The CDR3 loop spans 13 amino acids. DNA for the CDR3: TGTGCCAGTAGCCTTATAGACCCATACGAGCAGTACTTC. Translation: CASSLIDPYEQYF. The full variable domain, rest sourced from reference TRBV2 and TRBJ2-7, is EPEVTQTPSHQVTQMGQEVILRCVPISNHLYFYWYRQILGQKVEFLVSFYNNEISEKSEIFDDQFSVERPDGSNFTLKIRSTKLEDSAMYFCASSLIDPYEQYFGPGTRLTVT.

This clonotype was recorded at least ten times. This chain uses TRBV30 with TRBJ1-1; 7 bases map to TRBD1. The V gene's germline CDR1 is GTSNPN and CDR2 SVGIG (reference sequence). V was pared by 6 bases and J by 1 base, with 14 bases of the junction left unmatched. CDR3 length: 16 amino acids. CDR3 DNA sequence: TGTGCCTGCAAGAGGCAGGGGGTAAAATGGAACACTGAAGCTTTCTTT. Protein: CACKRQGVKWNTEAFF.

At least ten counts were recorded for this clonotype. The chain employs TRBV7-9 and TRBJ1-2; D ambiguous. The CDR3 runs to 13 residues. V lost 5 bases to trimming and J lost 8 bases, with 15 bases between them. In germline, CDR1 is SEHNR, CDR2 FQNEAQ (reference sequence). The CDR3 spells CASSRSNEEGYTF. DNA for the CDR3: TGTGCCAGCAGCCGATCCAACGAAGAAGGCTACACCTTC.